Only a few counts were recorded for the clone carrying this T cell receptor (beta chain). CMV status came from CD4+ T cell IFNgamma after overnight CMV lysate stimulation of fresh PBMCs. The beta constant-region primer was an equimolar mix of two oligonucleotides covering TRBC1 and TRBC2. An oligonucleotide with the SP2 primer and a 12-nucleotide UMI was ligated to the cDNA 3' end. Nested alpha and beta constant-region primers with the SP2 primer drove four PCR rounds on ligated cDNA. TCRdb re-called the UMI-ligation and nested PCR reads through MiXCR, storing one row per CDR3 protein. The sample carries fewer than 40,000 distinct CDR3 sequences, 13% recorded once. These data belong to a study of naive and memory T cell subsets. The CDR3 spans 15 residues. Per germline, CDR1 DFQATT and CDR2 SNEGSKA (reference sequence). V lost 6 bases and J 5 bases, leaving 20 bases between the germline ends.

The sequenced material came from effector memory CD4+ T cells from blood. Subset noted: effector memory, CD45RA- CD27-. The chain uses TRBV20-1 and TRBJ2-1; tentative D call: TRBD2 (5 bases). This clonotype originated in a human donor in good health. This chain's CDR3 is CSAVSGERIHNEQFF. The CDR3, as DNA: TGCAGTGCCGTTTCCGGGGAGAGAATACACAATGAGCAGTTCTTC.